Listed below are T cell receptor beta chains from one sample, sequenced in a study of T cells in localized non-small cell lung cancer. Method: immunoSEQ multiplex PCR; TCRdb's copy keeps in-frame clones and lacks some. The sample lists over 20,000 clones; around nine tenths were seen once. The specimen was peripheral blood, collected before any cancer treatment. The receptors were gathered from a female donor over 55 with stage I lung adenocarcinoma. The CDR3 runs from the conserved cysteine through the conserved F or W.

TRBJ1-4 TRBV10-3 CAISAGTVDEKLFF
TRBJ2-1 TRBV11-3 CASSSLLRLAGYNEQFF
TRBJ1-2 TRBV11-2 CASSLDRGFYGYTF
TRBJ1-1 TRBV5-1 CASSLLGSQGTEAFF
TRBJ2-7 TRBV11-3 CASSLSAGGAYEQYF
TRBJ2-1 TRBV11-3 CASSPDGRNTHNEQFF
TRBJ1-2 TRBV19 CAGKGTGEFSGGYTF
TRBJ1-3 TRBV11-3 CASTLGLAGNTIYF
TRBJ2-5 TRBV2 CASRPGLAVETQYF
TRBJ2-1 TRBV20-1 CSADTGPFGFF
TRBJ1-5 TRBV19 CASSGQDRSNQPQHF
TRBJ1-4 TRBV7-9 CASSLPIGTGSNEKLFF
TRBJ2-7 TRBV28 CASSYPGQGSYEQYF
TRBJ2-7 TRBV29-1 CSVEAGGTASYEQYF
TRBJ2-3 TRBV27 CASHTAGQGSDTQYF
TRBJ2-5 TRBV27 CASSLRGRQETQYF
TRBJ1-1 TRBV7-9 CASSLSAGDEAFF
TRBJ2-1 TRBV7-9 CASSFSGTNNEQFF
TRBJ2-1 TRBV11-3 CASRRGGGYNEQFF
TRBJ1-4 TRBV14 CASSQELQGGEKLFF
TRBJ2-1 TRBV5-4 CASSLAVRSEQFF
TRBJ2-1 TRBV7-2 CASSLSGGSYNEQFF
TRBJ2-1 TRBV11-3 CASSLVGSKNEQFF
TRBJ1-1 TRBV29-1 CSVVWTGGGEAFF
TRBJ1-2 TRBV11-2 CASRGGNYGYTF
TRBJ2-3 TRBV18 CASSPQARTDTQYF
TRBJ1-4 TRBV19 CASSQVTNEKLFF
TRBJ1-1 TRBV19 CASSSGTGLLNTEAFF
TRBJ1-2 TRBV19 CASRRGLGYTF
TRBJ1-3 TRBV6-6 CASSLGNSGNTIYF
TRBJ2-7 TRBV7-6 CASSLGGGYYEQYF
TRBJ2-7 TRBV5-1 CASAEAPGTRYEQYF
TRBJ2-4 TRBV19 CASSITGAPKNIQYF
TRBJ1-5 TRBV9 CASSVDGLDNQPQHF
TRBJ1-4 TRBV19 CASTTGRGTNEKLFF
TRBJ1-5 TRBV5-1 CASSLAPGDAGQPQHF
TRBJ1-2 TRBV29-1 CSAHSGGQGGYTF
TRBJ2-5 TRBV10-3 CAISESTLGGRETQYF
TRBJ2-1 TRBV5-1 CASSLLASNEQFF
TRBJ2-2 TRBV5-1 CASSLRNTGELFF
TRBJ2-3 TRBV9 CASSVDSPGTDTQYF
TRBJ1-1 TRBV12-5 CASGFNTEAFF
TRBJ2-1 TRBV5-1 CASSRGGTDGEQFF
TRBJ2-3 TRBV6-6 CASSYNGGGHTDTQYF
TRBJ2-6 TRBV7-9 CASSLDSGANVLTF
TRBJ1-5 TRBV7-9 CASSPSGNQPQHF
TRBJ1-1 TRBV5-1 CASSLEGIQTEAFF
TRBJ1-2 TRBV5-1 CASSPRTGPDYGYTF
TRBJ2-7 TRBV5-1 CASSLSSGRGEQYF
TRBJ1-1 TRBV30 CAWRERPNTEAFF
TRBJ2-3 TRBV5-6 CASSLDRTRKRGDTQYF
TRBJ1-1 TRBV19 CASSMAIKAGGTEAFF
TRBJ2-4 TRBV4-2 CASSQDRAIDIQYF
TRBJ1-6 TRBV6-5 CASSFRNNINSPLHF
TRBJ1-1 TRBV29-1 CSVTRVGTEAFF
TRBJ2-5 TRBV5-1 CASSFDQRKQTQYF